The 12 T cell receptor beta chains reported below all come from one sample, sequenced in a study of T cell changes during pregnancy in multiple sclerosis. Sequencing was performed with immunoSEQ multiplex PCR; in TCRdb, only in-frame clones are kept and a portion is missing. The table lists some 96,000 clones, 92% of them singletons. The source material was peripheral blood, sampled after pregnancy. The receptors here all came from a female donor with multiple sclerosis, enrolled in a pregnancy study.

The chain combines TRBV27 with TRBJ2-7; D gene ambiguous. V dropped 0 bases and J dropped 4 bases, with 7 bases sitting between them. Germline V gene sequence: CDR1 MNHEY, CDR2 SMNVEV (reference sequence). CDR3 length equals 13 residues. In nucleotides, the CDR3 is TGTGCCAGCAGTTTATCGCTAGGTTACGAGCAGTACTTC. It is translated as CASSLSLGYEQYF.

The CDR3 reads CASRQGNTEAFF. Here the CDR3 DNA reads TGTGCCAGCAGGCAGGGGAACACTGAAGCTTTCTTT. The chain joins TRBV6-1 to TRBJ1-1; a possible D gene is TRBD1 (5 bases). Germline values: CDR1 MNHNS, CDR2 SASEGT. V was trimmed by 6 bases and J by 1 base, leaving 6 bases between them. The CDR3 consists of 12 residues.

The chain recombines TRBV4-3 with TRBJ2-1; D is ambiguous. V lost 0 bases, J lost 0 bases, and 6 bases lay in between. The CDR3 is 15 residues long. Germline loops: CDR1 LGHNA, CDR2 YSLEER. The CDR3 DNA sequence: TGCGCCAGCAGCCAAGATGCTAGCTCCTACAATGAGCAGTTCTTC. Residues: CASSQDASSYNEQFF.

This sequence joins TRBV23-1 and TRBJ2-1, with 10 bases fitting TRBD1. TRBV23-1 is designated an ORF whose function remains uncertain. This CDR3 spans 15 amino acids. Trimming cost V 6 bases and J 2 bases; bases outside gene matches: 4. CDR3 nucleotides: TGCGCCAGCAGCCAGGGACAGGGGCCCTACAATGAGCAGTTCTTC. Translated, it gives CASSQGQGPYNEQFF.

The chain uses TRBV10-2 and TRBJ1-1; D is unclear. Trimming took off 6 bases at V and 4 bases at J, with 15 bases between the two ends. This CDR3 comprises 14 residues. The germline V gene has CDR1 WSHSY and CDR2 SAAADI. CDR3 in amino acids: CASSRAGEATEAFF. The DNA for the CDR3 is TGCGCCAGCAGCCGCGCCGGAGAGGCCACTGAAGCTTTCTTT.

CDR3 DNA sequence: TGTGCCAGCAGTGAATGGGGGGACAGGGGCTACGAGCAGTACTTC. Amino acid sequence: CASSEWGDRGYEQYF. The J gene is TRBJ2-7, the V gene TRBV25-1; 10 nucleotides line up with TRBD1. The CDR3 runs to 15 residues. Per the germline V gene, CDR1 is MGHDK and CDR2 is SYGVNS. V lost 1 base, J lost 3 bases, and 3 bases stayed unmatched.

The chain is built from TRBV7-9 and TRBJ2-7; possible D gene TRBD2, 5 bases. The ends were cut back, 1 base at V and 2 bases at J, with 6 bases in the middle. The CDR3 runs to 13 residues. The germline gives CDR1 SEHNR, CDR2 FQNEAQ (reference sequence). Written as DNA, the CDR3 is TGTGCCAGCAGCTTAGGGAGGACCTACGAGCAGTACTTC. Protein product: CASSLGRTYEQYF. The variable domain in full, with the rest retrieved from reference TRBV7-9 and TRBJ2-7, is DTGVSQNPRHKITKRGQNVTFRCDPISEHNRLYWYRQTLGQGPEFLTYFQNEAQLEKSRLLSDRFSAERPKGSFSTLEIQRTEQGDSAMYLCASSLGRTYEQYFGPGTRLTVT.

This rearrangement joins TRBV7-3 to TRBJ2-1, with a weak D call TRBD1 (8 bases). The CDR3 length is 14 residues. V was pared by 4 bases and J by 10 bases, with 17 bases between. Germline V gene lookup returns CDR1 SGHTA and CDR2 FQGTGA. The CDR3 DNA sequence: TGTGCCAGCAGCTCACAGGGGGGGGAGGAAGAGCAGTTCTTC. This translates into CASSSQGGEEEQFF.

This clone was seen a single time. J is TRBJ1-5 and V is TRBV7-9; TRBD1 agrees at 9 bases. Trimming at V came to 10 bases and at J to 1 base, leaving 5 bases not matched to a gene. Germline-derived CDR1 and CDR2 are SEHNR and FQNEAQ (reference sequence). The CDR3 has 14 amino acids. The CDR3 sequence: CATTGGLSNQPQHF. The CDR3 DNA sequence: TGTGCCACCACAGGGGGCTTGAGCAATCAGCCCCAGCATTTT. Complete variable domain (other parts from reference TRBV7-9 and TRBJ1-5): DTGVSQNPRHKITKRGQNVTFRCDPISEHNRLYWYRQTLGQGPEFLTYFQNEAQLEKSRLLSDRFSAERPKGSFSTLEIQRTEQGDSAMYLCATTGGLSNQPQHFGDGTRLSIL.

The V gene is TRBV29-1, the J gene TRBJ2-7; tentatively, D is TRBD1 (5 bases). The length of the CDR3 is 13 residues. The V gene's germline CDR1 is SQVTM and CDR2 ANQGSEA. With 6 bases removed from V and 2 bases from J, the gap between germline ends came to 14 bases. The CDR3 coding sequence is TGCAGCGTAGCACAGGAACTAACCTACGAGCAGTACTTC. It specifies CSVAQELTYEQYF.

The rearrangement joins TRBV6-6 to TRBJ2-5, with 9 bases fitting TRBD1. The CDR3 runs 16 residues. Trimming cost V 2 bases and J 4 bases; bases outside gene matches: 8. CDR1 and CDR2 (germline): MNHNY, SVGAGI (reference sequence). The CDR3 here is CASSYPAPTGGETQYF. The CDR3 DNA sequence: TGTGCCAGCAGTTACCCAGCCCCGACAGGGGGAGAGACCCAGTACTTC.

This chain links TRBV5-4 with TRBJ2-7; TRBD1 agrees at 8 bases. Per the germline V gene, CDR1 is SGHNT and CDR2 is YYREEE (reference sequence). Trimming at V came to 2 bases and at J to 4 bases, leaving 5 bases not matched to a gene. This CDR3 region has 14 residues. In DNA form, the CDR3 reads TGTGCCAGCAGCTTCACGGGACAGGCTTACGAGCAGTACTTC. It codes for CASSFTGQAYEQYF.